This is a list of T cell receptor beta chains from one sample in a study of PD-1 blockade in classical Hodgkin lymphoma. Measured with immunoSEQ multiplex PCR; TCRdb has only the in-frame clones, and not every one. The profile shows roughly 30,000 clones, roughly 71% of them singletons. This material consisted of peripheral blood mononuclear cells (PBMCs), taken before the second cycle of nivolumab. These receptor sequences come from a human donor with classical Hodgkin lymphoma. Both conserved end residues are part of each CDR3. D genes are given only for firm matches. Rows give clone size only sometimes, using once, few, many, or a class for an expanded clone.

j_call	v_call	d_call	clone_size	cdr3_nt	cdr3_aa
TRBJ1-6	TRBV18	-	-	TGTGCCAGCTCACCACCGGGTACAGAGTGGTCACCCCTCCACTTT	CASSPPGTEWSPLHF
TRBJ2-7	TRBV6-5	-	few	TGTGCCAGCAGTTACCAGGACGGTTACTACGAGCAGTACTTC	CASSYQDGYYEQYF
TRBJ2-4	TRBV28	-	-	TGTGCCAGCAGTGCGGGGCTGGGCATTCAGTACTTC	CASSAGLGIQYF
TRBJ1-1	TRBV30	TRBD1	-	TGTGCCGCCGGACAGGGGGGTGGTGAAGCTTTCTTT	CAAGQGGGEAFF
TRBJ1-1	TRBV4-3	TRBD1	-	TGCGCCAGCAGCCAAGAGGTGTTGACAGGGGTCCCTGAAGCTTTCTTT	CASSQEVLTGVPEAFF
TRBJ2-1	TRBV2	-	-	TGTGCCAGCAGCGAGTACCAGGGATATGAGCAGTTCTTC	CASSEYQGYEQFF
TRBJ1-1	TRBV5-6	TRBD1	-	TGTGCCAGCAGCCGCTTTAGTTGGCTGACAGGGGGAAAAAACACTGAAGCTTTCTTT	CASSRFSWLTGGKNTEAFF
TRBJ2-5	TRBV19	TRBD1	-	TGTGCCAGTAGTCTGACAGGGGGTCGGGAGACCCAGTACTTC	CASSLTGGRETQYF
TRBJ2-6	TRBV9	-	-	TGTGCCAGCAGAAATCCACTCTCTGGGGCCAACGTCCTGACTTTC	CASRNPLSGANVLTF
TRBJ1-2	TRBV28	-	once	TGTGCCAGCAGTTCAGGGGCCCGGGGCTACACCTTC	CASSSGARGYTF
TRBJ2-3	TRBV19	-	-	TGTGCCAGTAGTTATACAGTCACAGATACGCAGTATTTT	CASSYTVTDTQYF
TRBJ2-2	TRBV19	TRBD1	-	TGTGCCAGTAGTATGGTGAGGGGGCGATGGAACACCGGGGAGCTGTTTTTT	CASSMVRGRWNTGELFF
TRBJ2-7	TRBV7-8	-	few	TGTGCCAGCAGCTTAACCCGGACGGGACTCTCCTACGAGCAGTACTTC	CASSLTRTGLSYEQYF
TRBJ1-2	TRBV19	-	-	TGTGCCAGTACCCATTCGGGGGCCCGGGGCAGTTACATCTATGGCTACACCTTC	CASTHSGARGSYIYGYTF
TRBJ1-2	TRBV7-9	-	-	TGTGCCAGCACCCCCTCGACTAACTATGGCTACACCTTC	CASTPSTNYGYTF
TRBJ2-7	TRBV15	-	-	TGTGCCACCAGCAGAGACCACTACGAGCAGTACTTC	CATSRDHYEQYF
TRBJ1-2	TRBV4-3	-	-	TGCGCCAGCAGCCAAGATCTTGGGCAGAACTATGGCTACACCTTC	CASSQDLGQNYGYTF
TRBJ2-7	TRBV7-6	TRBD2	-	TGTGCCAGCAGCTTAGGTGGGGCGGGAGCTTTGGACGAGCAGTACTTC	CASSLGGAGALDEQYF
TRBJ1-2	TRBV28	TRBD1	once	TGTGCCAGTCGGGACAGTCGACTCTATGGCTACACCTTC	CASRDSRLYGYTF
TRBJ1-2	TRBV6-1	-	few	TGTGCCAGCACAGGGACACCCTATGGCTACACCTTC	CASTGTPYGYTF
TRBJ2-2	TRBV5-1	-	-	TGCGCCAGCAGCTTGGAGGGTTGGGACACCGGGGAGCTGTTTTTT	CASSLEGWDTGELFF